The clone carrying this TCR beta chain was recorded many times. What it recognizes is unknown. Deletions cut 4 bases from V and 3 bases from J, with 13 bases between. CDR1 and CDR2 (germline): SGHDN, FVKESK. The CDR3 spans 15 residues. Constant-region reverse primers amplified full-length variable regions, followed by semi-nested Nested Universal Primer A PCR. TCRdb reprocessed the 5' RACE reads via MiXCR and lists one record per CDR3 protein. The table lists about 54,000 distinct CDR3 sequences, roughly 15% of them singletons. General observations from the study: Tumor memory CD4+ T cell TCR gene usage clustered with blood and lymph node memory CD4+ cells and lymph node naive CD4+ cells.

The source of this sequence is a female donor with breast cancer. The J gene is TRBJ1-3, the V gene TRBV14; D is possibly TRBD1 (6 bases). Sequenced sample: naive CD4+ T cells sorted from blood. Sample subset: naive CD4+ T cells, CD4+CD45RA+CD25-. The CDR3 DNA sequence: TGTGCCAGCAGCCGTTTAAGGGGGGATGGAAACACCATATATTTT. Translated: CASSRLRGDGNTIYF.